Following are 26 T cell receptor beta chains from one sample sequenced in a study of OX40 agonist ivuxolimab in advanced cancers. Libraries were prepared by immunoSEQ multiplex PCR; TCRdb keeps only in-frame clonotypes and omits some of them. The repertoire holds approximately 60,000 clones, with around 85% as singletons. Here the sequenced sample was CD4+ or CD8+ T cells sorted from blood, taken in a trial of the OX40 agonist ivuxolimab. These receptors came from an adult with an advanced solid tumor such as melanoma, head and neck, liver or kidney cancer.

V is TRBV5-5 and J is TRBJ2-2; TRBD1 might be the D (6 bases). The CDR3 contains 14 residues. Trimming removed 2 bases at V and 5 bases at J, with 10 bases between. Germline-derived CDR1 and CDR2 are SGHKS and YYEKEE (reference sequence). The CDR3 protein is CASSFTGKTGELFF. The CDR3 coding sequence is TGTGCCAGCAGCTTTACAGGGAAGACCGGGGAGCTGTTTTTT. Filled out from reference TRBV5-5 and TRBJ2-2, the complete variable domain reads DAGVTQSPTHLIKTRGQQVTLRCSPISGHKSVSWYQQVLGQGPQFIFQYYEKEERGRGNFPDRFSARQFPNYSSELNVNALLLGDSALYLCASSFTGKTGELFFGEGSRLTVL.

In DNA, the CDR3 is TGTGCCATCAGTGAAAGCGGGCCTAGCACAGATACGCAGTATTTT. Its translation: CAISESGPSTDTQYF. This chain links TRBV10-3 with TRBJ2-3; D possibly corresponds to TRBD2 (6 bases). With 3 bases removed from V and 0 bases from J, the gap between germline ends came to 10 bases. CDR3 length: 15 residues. Germline CDR1 and CDR2: ENHRY and SYGVKD.

CDR3 region: CASSPPGDYNEQFF. DNA of the CDR3: TGTGCCAGCTCACCCCCCGGGGATTACAATGAGCAGTTCTTC. The rearrangement joins TRBV18 to TRBJ2-1; a possible D gene is TRBD2 (5 bases). The CDR3 contains 14 residues. Germline CDR1 reads KGHSH; CDR2 reads LQKENI. V dropped 3 bases and J dropped 4 bases, with 10 bases sitting between them.

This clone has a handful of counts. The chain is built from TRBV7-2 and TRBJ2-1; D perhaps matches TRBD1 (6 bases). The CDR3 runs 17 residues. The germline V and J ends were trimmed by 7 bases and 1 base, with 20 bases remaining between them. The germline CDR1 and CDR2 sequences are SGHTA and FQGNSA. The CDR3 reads CASIPPGVGESYNEQFF. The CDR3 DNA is TGTGCCAGCATCCCGCCAGGGGTTGGGGAATCCTACAATGAGCAGTTCTTC.

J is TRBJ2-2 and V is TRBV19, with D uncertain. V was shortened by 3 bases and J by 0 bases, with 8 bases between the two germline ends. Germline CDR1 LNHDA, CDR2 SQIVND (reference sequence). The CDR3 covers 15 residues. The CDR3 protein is CASSMFLANTGELFF. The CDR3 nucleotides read TGTGCCAGTAGTATGTTCCTCGCGAACACCGGGGAGCTGTTTTTT.

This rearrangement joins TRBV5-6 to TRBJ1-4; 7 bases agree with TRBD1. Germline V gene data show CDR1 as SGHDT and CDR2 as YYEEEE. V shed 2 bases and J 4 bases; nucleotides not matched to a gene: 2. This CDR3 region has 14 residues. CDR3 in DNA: TGTGCCAGCAGCTTTTACAGGGGTAATGAAAAACTGTTTTTT. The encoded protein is CASSFYRGNEKLFF.

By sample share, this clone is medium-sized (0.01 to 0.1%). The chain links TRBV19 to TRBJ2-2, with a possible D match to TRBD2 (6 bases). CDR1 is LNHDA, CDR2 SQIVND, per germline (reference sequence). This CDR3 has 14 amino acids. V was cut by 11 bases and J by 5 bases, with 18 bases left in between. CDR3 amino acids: CAVNWGVGTGELFF. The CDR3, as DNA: TGTGCCGTTAACTGGGGGGTAGGAACCGGGGAGCTGTTTTTT.

Written as DNA, the CDR3 is TGTGCCAGCAGTGTCTCATTGAACGAGCAGTACTTC. Translated, it gives CASSVSLNEQYF. The genes are TRBV6-1 and TRBJ2-7; no firm D call. The CDR3 is 12 residues long. The germline gives CDR1 MNHNS, CDR2 SASEGT. Trimming took off 4 bases at V and 5 bases at J, with 9 bases between the two ends.

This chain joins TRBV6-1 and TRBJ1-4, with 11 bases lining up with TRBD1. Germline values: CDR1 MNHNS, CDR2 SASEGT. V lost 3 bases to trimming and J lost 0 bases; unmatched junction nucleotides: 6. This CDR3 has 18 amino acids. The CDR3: CASSEDRGQSATNEKLFF. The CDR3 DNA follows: TGTGCCAGCAGTGAGGACAGGGGGCAATCTGCAACTAATGAAAAACTGTTTTTT.

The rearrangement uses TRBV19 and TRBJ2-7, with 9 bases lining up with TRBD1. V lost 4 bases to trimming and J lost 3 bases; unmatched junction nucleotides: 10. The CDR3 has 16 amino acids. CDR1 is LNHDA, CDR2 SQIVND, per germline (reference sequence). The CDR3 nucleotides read TGTGCCAGTAGTAGTCCGGGACAGGGTAACGGCTACGAGCAGTACTTC. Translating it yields CASSSPGQGNGYEQYF.

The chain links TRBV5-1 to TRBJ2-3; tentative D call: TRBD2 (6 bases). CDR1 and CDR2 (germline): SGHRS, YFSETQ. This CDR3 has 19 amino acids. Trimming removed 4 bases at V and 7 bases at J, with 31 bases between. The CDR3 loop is CASSPGHGTVHIGGNTQYF. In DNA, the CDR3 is TGCGCCAGCAGCCCCGGACACGGCACGGTTCACATAGGCGGGAATACGCAGTATTTT. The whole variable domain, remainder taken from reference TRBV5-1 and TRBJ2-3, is KAGVTQTPRYLIKTRGQQVTLSCSPISGHRSVSWYQQTPGQGLQFLFEYFSETQRNKGNFPGRFSGRQFSNSRSEMNVSTLELGDSALYLCASSPGHGTVHIGGNTQYFGPGTRLTVL.

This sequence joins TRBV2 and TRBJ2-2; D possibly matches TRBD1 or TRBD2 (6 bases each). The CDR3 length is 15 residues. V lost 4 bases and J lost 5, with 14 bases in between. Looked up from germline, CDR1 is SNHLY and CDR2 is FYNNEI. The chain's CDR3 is CASSGDGGPTGELFF. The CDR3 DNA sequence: TGTGCCAGCAGTGGAGATGGGGGGCCGACCGGGGAGCTGTTTTTT.

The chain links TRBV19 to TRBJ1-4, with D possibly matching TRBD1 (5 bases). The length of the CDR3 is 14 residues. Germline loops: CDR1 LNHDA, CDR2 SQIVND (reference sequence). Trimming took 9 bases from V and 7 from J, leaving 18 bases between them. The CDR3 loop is CASRRGVYGEKLFF. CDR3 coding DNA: TGTGCCAGCCGGCGAGGGGTGTATGGTGAAAAACTGTTTTTT.

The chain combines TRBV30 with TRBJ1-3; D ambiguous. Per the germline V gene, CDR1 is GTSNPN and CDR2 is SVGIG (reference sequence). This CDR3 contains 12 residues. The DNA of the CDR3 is TGTGCTTCCCTGGTATCTGGAAACACCATATATTTT. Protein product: CASLVSGNTIYF.

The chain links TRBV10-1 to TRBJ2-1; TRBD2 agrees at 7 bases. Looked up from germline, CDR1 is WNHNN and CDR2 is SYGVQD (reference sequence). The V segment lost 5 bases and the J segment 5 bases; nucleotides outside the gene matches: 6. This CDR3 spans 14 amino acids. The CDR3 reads CASSWQGGNNEQFF. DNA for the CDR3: TGCGCCAGCAGTTGGCAGGGAGGGAACAATGAGCAGTTCTTC.

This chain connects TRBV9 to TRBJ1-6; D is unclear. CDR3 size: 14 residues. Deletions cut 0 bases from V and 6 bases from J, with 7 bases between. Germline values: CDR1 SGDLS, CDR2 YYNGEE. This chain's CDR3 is CASSVGWGNSPLHF. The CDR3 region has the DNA TGTGCCAGCAGCGTAGGTTGGGGTAATTCACCCCTCCACTTT.

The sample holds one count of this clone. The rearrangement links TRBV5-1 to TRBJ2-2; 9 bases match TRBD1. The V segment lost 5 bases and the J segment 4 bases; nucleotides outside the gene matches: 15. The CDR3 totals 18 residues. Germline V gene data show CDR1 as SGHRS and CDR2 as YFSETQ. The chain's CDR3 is CASRKGQGMGSGTGELFF. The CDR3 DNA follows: TGCGCCAGCAGAAAGGGACAGGGAATGGGGTCGGGCACCGGGGAGCTGTTTTTT.

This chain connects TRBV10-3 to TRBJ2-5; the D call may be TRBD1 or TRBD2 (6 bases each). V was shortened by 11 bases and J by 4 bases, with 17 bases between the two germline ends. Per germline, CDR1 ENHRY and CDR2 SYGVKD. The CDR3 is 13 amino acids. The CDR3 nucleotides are TGTGCCTCCACAGGAGAGGGGGGAGAGACCCAGTACTTC. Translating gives CASTGEGGETQYF.

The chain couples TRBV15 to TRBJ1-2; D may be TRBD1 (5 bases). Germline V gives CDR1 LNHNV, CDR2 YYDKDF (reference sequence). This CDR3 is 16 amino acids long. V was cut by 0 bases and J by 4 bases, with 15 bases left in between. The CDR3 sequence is CATSRDLGTFGYGYTF. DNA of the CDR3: TGTGCCACCAGCAGAGATCTGGGGACCTTCGGCTATGGCTACACCTTC.

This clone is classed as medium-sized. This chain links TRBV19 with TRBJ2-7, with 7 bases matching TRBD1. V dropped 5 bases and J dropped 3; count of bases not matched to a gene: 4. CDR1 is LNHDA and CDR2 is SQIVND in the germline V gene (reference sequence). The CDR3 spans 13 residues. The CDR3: CASSGDSYYEQYF. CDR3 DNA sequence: TGTGCCAGTAGTGGGGACAGCTACTACGAGCAGTACTTC.

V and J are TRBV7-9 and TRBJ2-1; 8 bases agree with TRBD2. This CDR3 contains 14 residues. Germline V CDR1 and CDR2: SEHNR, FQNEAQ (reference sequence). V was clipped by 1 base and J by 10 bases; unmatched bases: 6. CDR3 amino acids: CASSLGGSGAEQFF. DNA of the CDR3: TGTGCCAGCAGCTTAGGCGGTAGCGGGGCCGAGCAGTTCTTC.

Here the CDR3 DNA reads TGTGCCTGGAGCGCAGTCTCCTACGAGCAGTACTTC. Translating it yields CAWSAVSYEQYF. The chain couples TRBV30 to TRBJ2-7; D ambiguous. Germline V CDR1 and CDR2: GTSNPN, SVGIG (reference sequence). This CDR3 has 12 residues. V lost 3 bases to trimming and J lost 0 bases, with 6 bases between them.

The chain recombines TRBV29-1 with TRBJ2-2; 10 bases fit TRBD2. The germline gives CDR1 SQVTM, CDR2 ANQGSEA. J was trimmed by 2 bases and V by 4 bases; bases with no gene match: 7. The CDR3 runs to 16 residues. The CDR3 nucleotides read TGCAGCGTTGGGGATGTAGCGGGGGGTAACACCGGGGAGCTGTTTTTT. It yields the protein CSVGDVAGGNTGELFF.

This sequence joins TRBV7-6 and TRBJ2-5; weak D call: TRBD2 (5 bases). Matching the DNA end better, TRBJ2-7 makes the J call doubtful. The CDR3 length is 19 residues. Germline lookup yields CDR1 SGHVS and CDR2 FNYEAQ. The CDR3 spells CASSLAVPAGLSASYEQYF. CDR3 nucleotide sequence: TGTGCCAGCAGCTTAGCGGTTCCCGCGGGCCTTTCTGCGTCCTACGAGCAGTACTTC.

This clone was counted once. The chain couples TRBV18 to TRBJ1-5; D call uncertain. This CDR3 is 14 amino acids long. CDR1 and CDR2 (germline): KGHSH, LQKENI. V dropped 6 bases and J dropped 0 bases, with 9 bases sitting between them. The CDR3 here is CASSGLPSNQPQHF. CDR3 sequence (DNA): TGTGCCAGCTCGGGCCTACCTAGCAATCAGCCCCAGCATTTT.

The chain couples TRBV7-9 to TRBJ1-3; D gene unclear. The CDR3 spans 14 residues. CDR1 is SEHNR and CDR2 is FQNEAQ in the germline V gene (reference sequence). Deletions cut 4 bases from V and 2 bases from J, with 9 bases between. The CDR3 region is CASSSVRAGNTIYF. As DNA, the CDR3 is TGTGCCAGCAGCTCAGTAAGAGCTGGAAACACCATATATTTT. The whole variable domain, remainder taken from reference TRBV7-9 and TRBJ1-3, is DTGVSQNPRHKITKRGQNVTFRCDPISEHNRLYWYRQTLGQGPEFLTYFQNEAQLEKSRLLSDRFSAERPKGSFSTLEIQRTEQGDSAMYLCASSSVRAGNTIYFGEGSWLTVV.